This T cell receptor beta chain came from a study of shared clonotypes between healthy human individuals. Study-wide background: A couple of women and a few men aged 18 to 49 made up the donors. Each donor contributed plates that comprised three CD4 naive, three CD4 memory, two CD8 naive and one CD8 memory. Study results and limitations: With few donors, the genetic and exposure-history diversity represented was limited. Memory subsets generally showed smaller estimated richness than naive subsets did.

In regard to this clone: Its antigen is not identified.

Clones were sequenced by immunoSEQ multiplex PCR, and TCRdb holds only the in-frame ones, with some missing. The table records under 1,900,000 clones, about 98.5% of them present only once. This TCR was sampled from a man aged 30-40 years in good health. The sequencing sample was made of naive CD4+ T cells sorted from blood. The subset here: CD45RA+ positively selected.

Written as DNA, the CDR3 is TGTGCCACCAGCAGAGGAGGGTCGGTCACAGATACGCAGTATTTT. Protein: CATSRGGSVTDTQYF. V is TRBV15 and J is TRBJ2-3; tentatively, D is TRBD2 (5 bases). Trimming shortened V by 1 base and J by 2 bases, and 10 bases separated the two germline ends. There are 15 residues in the CDR3. Looked up from germline, CDR1 is LNHNV and CDR2 is YYDKDF (reference sequence).